A single TCR beta chain is shown here with its context. What it binds is unknown. Treatment specified: about 20 received Ad26.COV2.S at low or high dose, single or two shots; about 5 received placebo; per-sample allocation not given. Sampling occurred on day 63 after the first vaccine or placebo injection. Participants' vaccine, an Ad26 vector, delivered Wuhan-strain SARS-CoV-2 spike. These data come from a study of Ad26.COV2.S vaccination and SARS-CoV-2 variants. For the study at large: Ad26.COV2.S was injected intramuscularly once or twice, 56 days apart. Findings and limits, study-wide: CD8+ and CD4+ T cells specific for spike reportedly responded with substantial breadth after vaccination.

Method: immunoSEQ multiplex PCR; TCRdb's copy keeps in-frame clones and lacks some. This sample has about 400,000 clones, with about nine tenths found just once. The ends lost 3 bases at V and 3 bases at J; junction bases unmatched: 3. The CDR3 loop spans 14 amino acids. Germline V gene sequence: CDR1 PRHDT, CDR2 FYEKMQ (reference sequence). The V and J genes are TRBV13 and TRBJ2-7; 9 nucleotides line up with TRBD2. The input for sequencing was peripheral blood, taken in a trial of Ad26.COV2.S vaccine versus placebo. The clonotype comes from a person aged 18-65 years who received the Ad26.COV2.S COVID-19 vaccine or a placebo. CDR3 DNA: TGTGCCAGCAGCTTTAGACTAGCGGACTACGAGCAGTACTTC. Amino acid sequence: CASSFRLADYEQYF.